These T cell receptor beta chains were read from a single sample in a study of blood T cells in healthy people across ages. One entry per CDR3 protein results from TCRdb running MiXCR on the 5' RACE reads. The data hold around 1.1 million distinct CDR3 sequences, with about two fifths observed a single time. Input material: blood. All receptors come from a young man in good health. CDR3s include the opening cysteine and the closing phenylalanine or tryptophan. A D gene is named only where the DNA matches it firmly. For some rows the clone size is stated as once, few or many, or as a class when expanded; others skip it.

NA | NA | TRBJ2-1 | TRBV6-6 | TGTGCCAGCAGTTACCCCGCAGGGTTTGGGTCGAATGAGCAGTTCTTC | CASSYPAGFGSNEQFF
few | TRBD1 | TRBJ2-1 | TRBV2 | TGTGCCACCAGTCCTGAGACAGGGATGAGAGAGCAGTTCTTC | CATSPETGMREQFF
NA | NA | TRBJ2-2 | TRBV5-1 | TGCGCCAGCAGCCCTGTTGGGGGCACCGGGGAGCTGTTTTTT | CASSPVGGTGELFF
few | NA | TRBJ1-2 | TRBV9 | TGTGCCAGCAGCGTAGTTAGCGGATCCTCCTATGGCTACACCTTC | CASSVVSGSSYGYTF
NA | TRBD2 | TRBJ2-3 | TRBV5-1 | TGCGCCAGCAGCAGCGGGACTAACGGACCAGATACGCAGTATTTT | CASSSGTNGPDTQYF
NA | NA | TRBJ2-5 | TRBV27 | TGTGCCAGCAGTTTGAGGGAAGGCGAAGAGACCCAGTACTTC | CASSLREGEETQYF
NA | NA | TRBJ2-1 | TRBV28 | TGTGCCAGCAGTTTCAGGGTTAGGGCACTGGCCGATGAGCAGTTCTTC | CASSFRVRALADEQFF
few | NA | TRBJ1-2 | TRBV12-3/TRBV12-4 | TGTGCCAGCAGCCCAGACAGGACTCGAGGCTACACCTTC | CASSPDRTRGYTF
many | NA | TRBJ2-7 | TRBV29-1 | TGCAGCGTGGGGGGACCTAGCTCCTACGAGCAGTACTTC | CSVGGPSSYEQYF
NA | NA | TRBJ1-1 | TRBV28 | TGTGCCAGCAGATACCCCTCAGGATCCAACACTGAAGCTTTCTTT | CASRYPSGSNTEAFF
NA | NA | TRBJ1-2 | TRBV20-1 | TGCAGTGCCCATAAAACAGGGTACTATGACTACACCTTC | CSAHKTGYYDYTF
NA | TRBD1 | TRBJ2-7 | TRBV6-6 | TGTGCCAGCAGTTACTCGGGGGCAGGGGGCAATGAGCAGTACTTC | CASSYSGAGGNEQYF
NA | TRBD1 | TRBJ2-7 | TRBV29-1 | TGCAGCGTGGGACAGAACTACGAGCAGTACTTC | CSVGQNYEQYF
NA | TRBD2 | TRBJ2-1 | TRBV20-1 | TGCAGTGCTAGAGATCGACTAGCACCCCGCAATGAGCAGTTCTTC | CSARDRLAPRNEQFF
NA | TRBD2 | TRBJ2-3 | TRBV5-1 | TGCGCCAGCAGCTTGCCCGTACTAGCGGGGAGCACAGATACGCAGTATTTT | CASSLPVLAGSTDTQYF
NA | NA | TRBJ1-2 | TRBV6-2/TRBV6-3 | TGTGCCAGCAGTTACTCCGCAGGAGGGGGCTATGGCTACACCTTC | CASSYSAGGGYGYTF
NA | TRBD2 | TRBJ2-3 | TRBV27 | TGTGCCAGCAGTTTCCGGACTAGCGGCACAGATACGCAGTATTTT | CASSFRTSGTDTQYF
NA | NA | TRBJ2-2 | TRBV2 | TGTGCCAGCAGTGAAAACCGGGCCGGGGAGCTGTTTTTT | CASSENRAGELFF
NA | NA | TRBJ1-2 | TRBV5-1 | TGCGCCAGCCGCCCTAGGGCTTCTAACTATGGCTACACCTTC | CASRPRASNYGYTF
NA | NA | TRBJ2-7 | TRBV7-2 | TGTGCCAGCAGCCCCTATGTAGGGGGCGAGCAGTACTTC | CASSPYVGGEQYF
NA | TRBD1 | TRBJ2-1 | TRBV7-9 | TGTGCCAGCAGCCCACCGACAGGGATTGAGCAGTTCTTC | CASSPPTGIEQFF
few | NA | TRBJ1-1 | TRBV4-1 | TGCGCCAGCTCAGGGGCCCCTAACACTGAAGCTTTCTTT | CASSGAPNTEAFF
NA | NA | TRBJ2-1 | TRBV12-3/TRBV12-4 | TGTGCCAGCAGTTTAGGGACAGAGGGCGATGAGTTCTTC | CASSLGTEGDEFF
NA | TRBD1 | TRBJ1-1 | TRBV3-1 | TGTGCCAGCAGCCAAGAGGACAGGGGCACTGAAGCTTTCTTT | CASSQEDRGTEAFF
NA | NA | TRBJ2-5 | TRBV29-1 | TGCAGCGTCACTAGCCGAGTTCCGTACTTC | CSVTSRVPYF
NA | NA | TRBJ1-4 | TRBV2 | TGTGCGACACAGGTCTCAAGGGAAAAACTGTTTTTT | CATQVSREKLFF
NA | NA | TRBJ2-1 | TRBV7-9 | TGTGCCAGCAGCTTTTTTTTTGGACAGTTAGACAATGAGCAGTTCTTC | CASSFFFGQLDNEQFF
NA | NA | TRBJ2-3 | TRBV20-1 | TGCAGTGCTAGAGTGCTAGCAGGGGATACGCAGTATTTT | CSARVLAGDTQYF
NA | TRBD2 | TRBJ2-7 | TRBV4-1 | TGCGCCAGCAGCCCGGGACTAGCGGCCTACAATGAGCAGTACTTC | CASSPGLAAYNEQYF
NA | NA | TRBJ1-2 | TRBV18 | TGTGCCAGCTCATCTCAAGATCCGGGGATTGAGGGTTACACCTTC | CASSSQDPGIEGYTF
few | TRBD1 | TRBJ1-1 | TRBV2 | TGTGCCAGCAGCGAGTCCAGGGGGAAAGAAGCTTTCTTT | CASSESRGKEAFF
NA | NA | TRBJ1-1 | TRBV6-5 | TGTGCCAGCAGTTACTCGTCGTGGCCCAGGACGACTGAAGCTTTCTTT | CASSYSSWPRTTEAFF
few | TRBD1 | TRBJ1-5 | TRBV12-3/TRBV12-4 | TGTGCCAGCAGTTTAGGGCCGGGACAGGAAAATCAGCCCCAGCATTTT | CASSLGPGQENQPQHF
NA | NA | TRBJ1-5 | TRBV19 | TGTGCCAGTAGTATAGATCGATTGGGACAAGAAGTCAATCAGCCCCAGCATTTT | CASSIDRLGQEVNQPQHF
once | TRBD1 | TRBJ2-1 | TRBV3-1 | TGTGCCGGCAGCCGGACAGGGGAGCAGTTCTTC | CAGSRTGEQFF
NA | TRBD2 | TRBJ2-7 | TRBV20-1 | TGCAGTGCCCCCCTAGCGGGGGCCATCTACGAGCAGTACTTC | CSAPLAGAIYEQYF
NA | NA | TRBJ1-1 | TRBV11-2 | TGTGCCAGCAGCGGAGTCAGGGACACTGAAGCTTTCTTT | CASSGVRDTEAFF
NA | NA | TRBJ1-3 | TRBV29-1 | TGCAGCGTTGCCCTATCGGGTGGAAACACCATATATTTT | CSVALSGGNTIYF
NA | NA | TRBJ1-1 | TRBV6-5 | TGTGCCAGCAGTTACCTGACAGGGAACACTGAAGCTTTCTTT | CASSYLTGNTEAFF
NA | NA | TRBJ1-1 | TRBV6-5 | TGTGCCAGCAGGGTGGGTATAGACATGAACACTGAAGCTTTCTTT | CASRVGIDMNTEAFF
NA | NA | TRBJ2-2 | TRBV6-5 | TGTGCCAGCAGAGTACAGGATCCTGTTGCCGGGGAGCTGTTTTTT | CASRVQDPVAGELFF
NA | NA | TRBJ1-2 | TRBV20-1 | TGCAGTGCAAGAAAGGACACGCCTCCGTATGGCTACACCTTC | CSARKDTPPYGYTF
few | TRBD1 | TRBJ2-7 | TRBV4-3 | TGCGCCAGCAGCCAAGCACGCCCGACAGGGAAGCCCTACGAGCAGTACTTC | CASSQARPTGKPYEQYF
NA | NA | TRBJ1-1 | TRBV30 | TGTGCCTGGAGCCTACAACGCACCCCTTCGTTTCACACTGAAGCTTTCTTT | CAWSLQRTPSFHTEAFF
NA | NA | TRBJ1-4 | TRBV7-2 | TGTGCCAGCAGCTTAGATCCAGTAGCTAATGGAAAACTGTTTTTT | CASSLDPVANGKLFF
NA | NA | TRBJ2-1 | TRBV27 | TGTGCCAGCGGCCAGCACAATGAGCAGTTCTTC | CASGQHNEQFF
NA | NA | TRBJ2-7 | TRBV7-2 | TGTGCCAGCAGCAAACTTAGTGGGACCGGACGCTACGAGCAGTACTTC | CASSKLSGTGRYEQYF
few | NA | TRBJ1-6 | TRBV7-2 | TGTGCCAGCAGCTTAGGGACAATAAATTCACCCCTCCACTTT | CASSLGTINSPLHF
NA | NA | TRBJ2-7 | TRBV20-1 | TGCAGTGCCCCCAGGGAAGGCGAGCAGTACTTC | CSAPREGEQYF
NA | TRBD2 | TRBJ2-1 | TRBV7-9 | TGTGCCAGCAGCTCAATGGGGGGGGACCTGGGTGAGCAGTTCTTC | CASSSMGGDLGEQFF
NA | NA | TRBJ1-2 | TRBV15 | TGTGCCACCAGCACACGGGACGGAGAGACTAACTATGGCTACACCTTC | CATSTRDGETNYGYTF
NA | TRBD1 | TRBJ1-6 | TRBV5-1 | TGCGCCAGCGGACAGGGGACCCGGAATTCACCCCTCCACTTT | CASGQGTRNSPLHF
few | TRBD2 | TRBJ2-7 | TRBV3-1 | TGTGCCAGCAGCCAAGACTGGGTTAGCGGGGGCCAGTCCTACGAGCAGTACTTC | CASSQDWVSGGQSYEQYF
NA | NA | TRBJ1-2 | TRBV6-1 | TGTGCCAGCAGGAGGACCGAGCTCTATGGCTACACCTTC | CASRRTELYGYTF
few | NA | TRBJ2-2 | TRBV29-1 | TGCAGCGTTGGGGAAGGCGACCCCTTCCGTCAGGGAATAACCGGGGAGCTGTTTTTT | CSVGEGDPFRQGITGELFF
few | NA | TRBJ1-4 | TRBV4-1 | TGCGCCAGCAGCCTACCGCCGCTTTTTGGGGAAAAACTGTTTTTT | CASSLPPLFGEKLFF
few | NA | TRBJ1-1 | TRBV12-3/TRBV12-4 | TGTGCCAGCACCCCGACGGCGAACACTGAAGCTTTCTTT | CASTPTANTEAFF
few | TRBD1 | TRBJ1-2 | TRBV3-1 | TGTGCCGGGGCGACAGGGAACTATGGCTACACCTTC | CAGATGNYGYTF
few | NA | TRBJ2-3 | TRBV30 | TGTGCCTGGAGGCATACAGATACGCAGTATTTT | CAWRHTDTQYF